This is a list of T cell receptor beta chains from one sample in a study of control samples from healthy donors and cancer patients. Clones were read by immunoSEQ multiplex PCR, and TCRdb kept only the in-frame ones, dropping some. This table has 88,000 or so clones, around 94% appearing once. Source material: blood. These receptors all stem from a woman aged 18 to 35 in good health. The CDR3 runs from the conserved cysteine through the conserved F or W. D genes are given only for firm matches. A clone size is listed for some rows: how often the clone was seen (once, few, many), or a class if it is expanded.

abundance,j_gene,d_gene,v_gene,CDR3aa,CDR3nt
NA,TRBJ2-1,TRBD2,TRBV19,CASSIPQAGGLNNEQFF,TGTGCCAGTAGTATCCCCCAAGCGGGGGGCCTTAACAATGAGCAGTTCTTC
NA,TRBJ1-4,NA,TRBV19,CASSTGEKLFF,TGTGCCAGTAGTACCGGTGAAAAACTGTTTTTT
once,TRBJ2-7,TRBD1,TRBV27,CASSTTGAISYEQYF,TGTGCCAGCAGTACTACAGGGGCCATCTCCTACGAGCAGTACTTC
NA,TRBJ1-1,NA,TRBV6-2/TRBV6-3,CASSYSVSSGYEAFF,TGTGCCAGCAGTTACTCGGTATCCTCGGGCTATGAAGCTTTCTTT
NA,TRBJ2-7,NA,TRBV18,CASSPGAGWEQYF,TGTGCCAGCTCACCAGGGGCAGGGTGGGAGCAGTACTTC
NA,TRBJ2-7,NA,TRBV20-1,CSAVIYEQYF,TGCAGTGCAGTAATCTACGAGCAGTACTTC
NA,TRBJ1-2,NA,TRBV28,CASSRDGYTF,TGTGCCAGCAGCCGAGATGGCTACACCTTC
once,TRBJ2-5,NA,TRBV7-9,CASSGGREYQETQYF,TGTGCCAGCAGCGGGGGAAGGGAATACCAAGAGACCCAGTACTTC
NA,TRBJ1-4,NA,TRBV28,CAGNSANEKLFF,TGTGCCGGGAACAGCGCTAATGAAAAACTGTTTTTT
NA,TRBJ1-5,NA,TRBV7-9,CASSRVGAFEPQHF,TGTGCCAGCAGTAGGGTCGGAGCATTTGAGCCCCAGCATTTT
NA,TRBJ2-6,NA,TRBV3-1/TRBV3-2,CASSVEQKSFSGANVLTF,TGTGCCAGCAGTGTGGAACAGAAGTCTTTCTCTGGGGCCAACGTCCTGACTTTC
NA,TRBJ2-1,TRBD2,TRBV10-3,CAISPQLAGGSHEQFF,TGTGCCATCAGCCCCCAATTAGCGGGGGGCTCCCATGAGCAGTTCTTC
once,TRBJ2-5,NA,TRBV4-2,CASSQVSEGETQYF,TGTGCCAGCAGCCAAGTGAGTGAGGGAGAGACCCAGTACTTC
NA,TRBJ1-5,NA,TRBV29-1,CSAITVQGGNQPQHF,TGCAGCGCCATAACGGTACAGGGCGGCAATCAGCCCCAGCATTTT
NA,TRBJ2-1,NA,TRBV10-2,CASSGWTGTSDEQFF,TGCGCCAGCAGTGGCTGGACGGGAACTTCCGATGAGCAGTTCTTC
NA,TRBJ1-4,TRBD1,TRBV28,CASSDRAEKLFF,TGTGCCAGCTCCGACAGGGCTGAAAAACTGTTTTTT
NA,TRBJ2-7,NA,TRBV6-5,CASLGRPYEQYF,TGTGCCAGCCTAGGTCGGCCTTACGAGCAGTACTTC
NA,TRBJ2-3,NA,TRBV6-2/TRBV6-3,CASSKGGTDTQYF,TGTGCCAGCAGTAAGGGGGGAACGGATACGCAGTATTTT